The entry that follows covers one T cell receptor (beta chain) sequence. Its antigen is as yet unknown. The sample is drawn from a study of T-cell memory formation after mild COVID-19. Via MiXCR, TCRdb re-called the 5' RACE reads, giving one row per CDR3 protein. The sample lists roughly 350,000 distinct CDR3 sequences; 25% to 30% were seen once. Whole-study findings and limits: Memory cells collected pre-infection included some clones that later responded, suggesting cross-reactive memory joined.

Germline loops: CDR1 SGHTA, CDR2 FQGNSA. Trimming at V came to 7 bases and at J to 7 bases, leaving 16 bases not matched to a gene. The CDR3 loop spans 16 amino acids. The clonotype was recovered from an adult woman who had mild COVID-19 (a few samples of this study predate the infection). Cell type and time point are not known. The rearrangement joins TRBV7-2 to TRBJ2-1, with TRBD2 matching over 7 bases. Specimen: PBMCs or a T cell subset sorted from them (not recorded which). The CDR3 sequence is CASNPFGGSVRNEQFF. Written as DNA, the CDR3 is TGTGCCAGCAATCCCTTTGGCGGGAGTGTAAGAAATGAGCAGTTCTTC.